Many counts were recorded for the clone carrying this TCR beta chain. Its target is not known. Construction of TCR beta libraries relied on iRepertoire HTBI primers and on Arm-PCR targeting CDR3 regions. TCRdb itself ran the multiplex PCR reads through MiXCR, one entry per CDR3 protein. Found here are around 470,000 distinct CDR3 sequences, 12% to 15% of them singletons; the top ten hold around a sixth. Time point described: newly diagnosed GD, antithyroid drugs for less than 3 months. The TCR library was made from RNA extracted from PBMCs. The data were taken from a study of regulatory T cells in long-lasting Graves disease. The study's findings and limits: Persistent patients shared 2,500 to 3,000 public clonotypes among themselves. Newly diagnosed patients shared fewer, at approximately 970. Results may be inaccurate due to the small sample size. The study found TRBV28, TRBJ1-2 and TRBJ2-5 favored in persistent disease.

This CDR3 region has 13 residues. V shed 4 bases and J 6 bases; nucleotides not matched to a gene: 9. Germline V gene data show CDR1 as SQVTM and CDR2 as ANQGSEA. The sample was also reused in another study, on T cells in Graves' hyperthyroidism and ophthalmopathy. From that report: Carried out on the TCR CDR3, a first-round RT-PCR used the HTBI primer set.

This receptor was obtained from a woman aged 45 to 65 with Graves disease. The chain has TRBV29-1 and TRBJ2-7; 7 positions match TRBD1. Sequenced here: peripheral blood mononuclear cells (PBMCs), sampled at new diagnosis, from a patient treated with antithyroid drugs. The CDR3 sequence: CSVGARGRAEQYF. The DNA for the CDR3 is TGCAGCGTTGGGGCCAGGGGGAGAGCCGAGCAGTACTTC.